This entry features one T cell receptor (beta chain) sequence. The CDR3 length is 16 residues. J was trimmed by 4 bases and V by 5 bases; bases with no gene match: 8. CDR1 is SGHNT and CDR2 is YENEEA in the germline V gene. The record originates from a study of T cells in localized non-small cell lung cancer. Profiling relied on immunoSEQ multiplex PCR, and the TCRdb table lists in-frame clones only, not all of them. The sample yields tens of thousands of clones, about nine tenths seen once. The clonotype originates from a female donor over 55 with stage I squamous cell lung carcinoma. The J gene is TRBJ2-5, the V gene TRBV11-3; TRBD2 matches at 12 bases. The sample here was peripheral blood, taken before any cancer treatment. The CDR3 DNA reads TGTGCCAGCAGCCTTAGACTAGCGGGAGAGAGAGAGACCCAGTACTTC. Protein product: CASSLRLAGERETQYF.